Described below is a single TCR beta chain sequence and its context. What it binds is not known. Sequencing targeted TCR beta in T cells from blood (CD8+ and CD4+). Recently defined diagnostic criteria classed the Susac syndrome patients as definite or probable. Random hexamers primed reverse transcription of about 0.45 to 1 ug RNA. TCRdb recomputed calls from the immunoSEQ multiplex PCR reads with MiXCR, one row per CDR3 protein. Found here are tens of thousands of distinct CDR3 sequences, about 96% of them singletons; the top ten hold approximately 0.62%. The source of the sample is a study of CD8 T cells in Susac syndrome. Study-level findings and limits: TCR sequencing and HLA analysis covered a relatively small number of individuals.

The V gene lost 5 bases and the J gene lost 4 bases, with 17 bases spanning the gap. The CDR3 sequence is 15 residues long. CDR1 is SGHTA, CDR2 FQGTGA, per germline. Sequences were obtained from CD8+ T cells from PBMCs. This chain links TRBV7-3 with TRBJ2-5; D is perhaps TRBD2 (7 bases). This clonotype was sampled from a human donor with Susac syndrome. The CDR3 loop reads CASSPLGGGRETQYF. Here the CDR3 DNA reads TGTGCCAGCAGCCCATTGGGCGGGGGCCGAGAGACCCAGTACTTC.